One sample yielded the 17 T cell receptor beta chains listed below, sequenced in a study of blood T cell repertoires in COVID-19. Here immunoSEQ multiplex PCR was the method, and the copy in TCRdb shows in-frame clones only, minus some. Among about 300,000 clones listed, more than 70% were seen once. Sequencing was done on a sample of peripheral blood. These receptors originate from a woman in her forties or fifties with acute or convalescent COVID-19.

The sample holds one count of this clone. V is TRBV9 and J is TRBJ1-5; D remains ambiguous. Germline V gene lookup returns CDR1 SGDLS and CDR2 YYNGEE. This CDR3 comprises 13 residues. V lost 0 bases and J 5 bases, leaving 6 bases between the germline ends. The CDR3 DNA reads TGTGCCAGCAGCGTAGACATGGATCAGCCCCAGCATTTT. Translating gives CASSVDMDQPQHF.

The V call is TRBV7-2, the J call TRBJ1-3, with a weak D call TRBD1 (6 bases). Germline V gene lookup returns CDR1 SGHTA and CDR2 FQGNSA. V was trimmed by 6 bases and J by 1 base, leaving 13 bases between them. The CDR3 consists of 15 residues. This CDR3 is CASSRRTVSGNTIYF. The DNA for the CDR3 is TGTGCCAGCAGTCGTCGGACAGTGTCTGGAAACACCATATATTTT.

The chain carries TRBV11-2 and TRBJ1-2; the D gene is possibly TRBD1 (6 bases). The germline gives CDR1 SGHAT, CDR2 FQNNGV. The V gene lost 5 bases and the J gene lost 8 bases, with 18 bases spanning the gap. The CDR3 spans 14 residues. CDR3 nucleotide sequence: TGTGCCAGCAGCACAGGGATCCCACCCCTCGGCTACACCTTC. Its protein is CASSTGIPPLGYTF.

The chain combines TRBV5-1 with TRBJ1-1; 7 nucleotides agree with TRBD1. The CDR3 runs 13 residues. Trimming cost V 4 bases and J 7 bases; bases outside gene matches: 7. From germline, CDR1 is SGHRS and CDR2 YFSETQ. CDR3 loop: CASSRGLKGEAFF. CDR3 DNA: TGCGCCAGCAGCAGGGGGCTTAAGGGTGAAGCTTTCTTT.

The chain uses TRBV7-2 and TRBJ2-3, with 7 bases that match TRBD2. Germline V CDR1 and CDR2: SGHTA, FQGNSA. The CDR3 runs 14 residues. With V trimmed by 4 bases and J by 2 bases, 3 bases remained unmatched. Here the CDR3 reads CASSSGLLTDTQYF. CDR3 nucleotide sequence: TGTGCCAGCAGCTCGGGACTACTCACAGATACGCAGTATTTT.

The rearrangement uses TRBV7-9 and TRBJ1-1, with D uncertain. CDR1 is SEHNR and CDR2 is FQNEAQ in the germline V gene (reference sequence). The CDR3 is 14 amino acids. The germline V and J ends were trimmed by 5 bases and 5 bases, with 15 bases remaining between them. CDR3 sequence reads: CASSPWLRVTEAFF. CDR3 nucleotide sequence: TGTGCCAGCAGCCCCTGGTTGAGGGTTACTGAAGCTTTCTTT.

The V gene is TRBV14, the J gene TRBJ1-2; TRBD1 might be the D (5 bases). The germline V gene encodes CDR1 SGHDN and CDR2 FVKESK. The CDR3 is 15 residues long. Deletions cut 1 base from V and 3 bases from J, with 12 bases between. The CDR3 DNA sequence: TGTGCCAGCAGCCAAGGGACAAGATTCTACTATGGCTACACCTTC. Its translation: CASSQGTRFYYGYTF.

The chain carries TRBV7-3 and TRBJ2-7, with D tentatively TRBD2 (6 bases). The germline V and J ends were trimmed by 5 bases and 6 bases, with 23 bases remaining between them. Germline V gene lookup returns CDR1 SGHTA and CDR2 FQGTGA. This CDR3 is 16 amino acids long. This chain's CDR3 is CASSPHHGGHVCEQYF. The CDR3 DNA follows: TGTGCCAGCAGCCCCCACCACGGGGGTCATGTTTGCGAGCAGTACTTC.

The CDR3 loop reads CASSFTILGGNSPLHF. The CDR3 DNA reads TGTGCCAGCAGCTTTACCATTCTGGGGGGTAATTCACCCCTCCACTTT. The chain uses TRBV5-5 and TRBJ1-6; the D gene is possibly TRBD1 (5 bases). The ends were cut back, 2 bases at V and 6 bases at J, with 15 bases in the middle. The CDR3 totals 16 residues. The germline gives CDR1 SGHKS, CDR2 YYEKEE (reference sequence).

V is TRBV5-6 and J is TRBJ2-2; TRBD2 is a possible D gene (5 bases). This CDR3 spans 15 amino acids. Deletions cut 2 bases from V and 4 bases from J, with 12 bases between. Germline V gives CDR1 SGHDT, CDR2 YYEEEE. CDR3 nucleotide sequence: TGTGCCAGCAGCTTTGTACTAGTGGGCACCGGGGAGCTGTTTTTT. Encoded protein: CASSFVLVGTGELFF.

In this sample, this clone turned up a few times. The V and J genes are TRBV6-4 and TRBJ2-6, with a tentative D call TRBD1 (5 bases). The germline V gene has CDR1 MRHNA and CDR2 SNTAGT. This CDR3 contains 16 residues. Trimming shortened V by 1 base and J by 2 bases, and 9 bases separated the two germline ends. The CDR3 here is CASSDLGVTGANVLTF. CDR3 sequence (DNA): TGTGCCAGCAGTGACTTAGGGGTTACTGGGGCCAACGTCCTGACTTTC.

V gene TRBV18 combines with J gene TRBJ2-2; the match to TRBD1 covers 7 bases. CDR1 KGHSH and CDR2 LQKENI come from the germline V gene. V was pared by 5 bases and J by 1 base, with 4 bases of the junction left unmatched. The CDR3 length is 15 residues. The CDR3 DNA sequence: TGTGCCAGCTCAGGGACAGCCTTGAACACCGGGGAGCTGTTTTTT. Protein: CASSGTALNTGELFF.

In nucleotides, the CDR3 is TGCAGCGTTGATAGCGGGAGGTTGAAGACCCAGTACTTC. Its protein product is CSVDSGRLKTQYF. The V and J genes are TRBV29-1 and TRBJ2-5, with 10 nucleotides matching TRBD2. Trimming took 3 bases from V and 6 from J; bases not matched to a gene: 4. Germline CDR1 is SQVTM and CDR2 is ANQGSEA. The CDR3 runs to 13 residues.

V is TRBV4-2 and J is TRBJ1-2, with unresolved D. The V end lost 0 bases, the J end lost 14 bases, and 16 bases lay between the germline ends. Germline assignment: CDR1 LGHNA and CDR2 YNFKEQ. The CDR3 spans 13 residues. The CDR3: CASSQDLERAGTF. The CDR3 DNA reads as TGTGCCAGCAGCCAAGATCTAGAGAGGGCGGGTACCTTC.

CDR3 sequence: CSASPGWSYGYTF. For the CDR3, the DNA is TGCAGTGCTAGTCCAGGGTGGAGCTATGGCTACACCTTC. The gene calls are TRBV20-1 and TRBJ1-2; possible D gene TRBD1, 5 bases. Between the trimmed V and J ends, which lost 3 bases and 4 bases, there was a span of 12 bases. CDR1 and CDR2 from the germline V gene are DFQATT and SNEGSKA (reference sequence). This CDR3 has 13 amino acids.

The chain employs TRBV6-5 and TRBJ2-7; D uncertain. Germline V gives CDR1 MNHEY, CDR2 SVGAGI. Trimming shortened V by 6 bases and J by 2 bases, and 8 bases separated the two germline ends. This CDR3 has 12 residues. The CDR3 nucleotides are TGTGCCAGCAGCCGACAAACCTACGAGCAGTACTTC. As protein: CASSRQTYEQYF.

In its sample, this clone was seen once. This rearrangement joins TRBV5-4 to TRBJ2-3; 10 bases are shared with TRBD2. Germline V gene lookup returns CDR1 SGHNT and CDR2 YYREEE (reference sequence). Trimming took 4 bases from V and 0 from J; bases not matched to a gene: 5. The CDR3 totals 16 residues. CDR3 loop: CASSHRLAGSTDTQYF. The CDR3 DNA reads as TGTGCCAGCAGCCACCGACTAGCGGGCAGCACAGATACGCAGTATTTT. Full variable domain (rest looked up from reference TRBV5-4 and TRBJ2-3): ETGVTQSPTHLIKTRGQQVTLRCSSQSGHNTVSWYQQALGQGPQFIFQYYREEENGRGNFPPRFSGLQFPNYSSELNVNALELDDSALYLCASSHRLAGSTDTQYFGPGTRLTVL.